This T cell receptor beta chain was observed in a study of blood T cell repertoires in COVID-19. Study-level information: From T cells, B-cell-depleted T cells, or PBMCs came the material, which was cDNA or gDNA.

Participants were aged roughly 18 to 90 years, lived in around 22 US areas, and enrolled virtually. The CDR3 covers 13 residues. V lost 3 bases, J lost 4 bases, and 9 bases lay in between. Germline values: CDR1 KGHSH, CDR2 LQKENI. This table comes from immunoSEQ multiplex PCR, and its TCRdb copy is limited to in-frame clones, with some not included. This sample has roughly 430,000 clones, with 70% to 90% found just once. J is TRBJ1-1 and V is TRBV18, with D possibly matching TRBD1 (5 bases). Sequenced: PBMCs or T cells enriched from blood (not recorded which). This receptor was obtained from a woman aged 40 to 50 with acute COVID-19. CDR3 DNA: TGTGCCAGCTCACCGGGGCTGGGCACTGAAGCTTTCTTT. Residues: CASSPGLGTEAFF.